One and the same sample provided the 5 T cell receptor beta chains below, sequenced in a study of CXCR3-negative and CXCR3-positive naive CD8 T cells. It was by 5' RACE with UMI labels that the TRB cDNA libraries were prepared. With the 5' RACE reads reprocessed, TCRdb shows one record per CDR3 protein and no DNA. This sample carries tens of thousands of distinct CDR3 sequences, with roughly 1.6% going to the ten biggest clones. The sequencing input was naive CXCR3- CD8+ T cells from blood. The subset here: CD45RO-CCR7+CD27+CD95- naive CD8+ T cells lacking CXCR3 (TNR3-). These receptors all come from a human donor in good health. Some clones in this sample may be carry-over from other donors' samples.

The genes are TRBV6-2 or TRBV6-3 and TRBJ2-1; the TCRdb call, TRBD2, lacks DNA for checking. Germline V lookup: CDR1 MNHEY, CDR2 SVGEGT. The CDR3 covers 18 residues. The CDR3 spells CASSYDRLALGGRGEQFF.

This chain connects TRBV2 to TRBJ2-5; TCRdb's D call, TRBD1, is unchecked because there is no DNA. Germline V lookup: CDR1 SNHLY, CDR2 FYNNEI. CDR3 length equals 15 residues. The CDR3: CASSEVAGTQETQYF.

This sequence joins TRBV4-1 and TRBJ2-2; the TCRdb call, TRBD1, lacks DNA for checking. Germline V gene sequence: CDR1 MGHRA, CDR2 YSYEKL. The CDR3 runs 14 residues. The CDR3 is CASSQRQGPGELFF.

V usage is TRBV7-2 and J usage is TRBJ2-1; TCRdb returns TRBD1, unconfirmable since there is no DNA. This CDR3 comprises 13 residues. The germline gives CDR1 SGHTA, CDR2 FQGNSA. The CDR3 loop is CATGASAYNEQFF.

The chain carries TRBV7-9 and TRBJ2-1; the D gene TCRdb calls, TRBD1, cannot be checked with no DNA. The CDR3 spans 17 residues. Germline loops: CDR1 SEHNR, CDR2 FQNEAQ (reference sequence). The CDR3 protein is CASSLAEGGPSYNEQFF. Full variable domain (remainder filled in from reference TRBV7-9 and TRBJ2-1): DTGVSQNPRHKITKRGQNVTFRCDPISEHNRLYWYRQTLGQGPEFLTYFQNEAQLEKSRLLSDRFSAERPKGSFSTLEIQRTEQGDSAMYLCASSLAEGGPSYNEQFFGPGTRLTVL.